This entry lists 30 T cell receptor beta chains sequenced from one sample in a study of tumor and adjacent non-tumor tissue in lung cancer (dated by TCRdb to the late 2010s). RNA was isolated from bulk unsorted tissue, and RNA quality was assessed with a NanoDrop ND-1000 and an Agilent 2100. Normal lung samples were distant non-tumor tissue taken more than 3 cm from the tumor edge. Library prep was done by multiplex PCR. The sample was run on an Illumina HiSeq 2500. TCRbeta libraries were constructed through three rounds of nested PCR with primers (Table S4) according to protocols modified from ARM-PCR. TCRdb passed the public sequencing reads through fastp at Q25 and MiXCR, retaining productive beta sequences. Duplicate CDR3 protein sequences are folded into a single record with the most common DNA and genes. This sample gives tens of thousands of distinct CDR3 sequences in total; about 68% of them show up just once. Clones ranked in the top ten supply around 28% of the sample.

Sequenced material: distant non-tumor lung tissue. The receptors were sampled from a woman aged 65 to 85 with non-small cell lung cancer.

Regarding this clonotype: A much larger clone sits a single nucleotide away, making a read error possible. The chain combines TRBV6-2 or TRBV6-3 with TRBJ1-2; D possibly corresponds to TRBD1 (6 bases). The V gene lost 2 bases and the J gene lost 5 bases, with 18 bases spanning the gap. Germline V gene data show CDR1 as MNHEY and CDR2 as SVGEGT. The CDR3 sequence is 16 residues long. This CDR3 reads CASSYPRGTLKYGYTF. DNA of the CDR3: TGTGCCAGCAGTTACCCCAGGGGAACCCTTAAATATGGCTACACCTTC.

This chain links TRBV5-5 with TRBJ1-2, with D possibly matching TRBD1 (5 bases). CDR1 SGHKS and CDR2 YYEKEE come from the germline V gene (reference sequence). CDR3 length: 16 residues. Trimming shortened V by 1 base and J by 4 bases, and 17 bases separated the two germline ends. DNA for the CDR3: TGTGCCAGCAGCTTGTTGTGGGAGGGGCGACTCTATGGCTACACCTTC. The encoded protein is CASSLLWEGRLYGYTF.

This chain joins TRBV11-1 and TRBJ2-1; D may be TRBD1 or TRBD2 (5 bases each). CDR3 length equals 12 residues. V lost 8 bases and J lost 9, with 14 bases in between. CDR1 is SGHAT, CDR2 FQDESV, per germline (reference sequence). CDR3 sequence: CASPGPVGEQFF. The CDR3, as DNA: TGTGCCAGCCCGGGACCCGTCGGTGAGCAGTTCTTC.

Note on this clonotype: The junction departs from germline at one end; a sequencing error may be responsible. The CDR3 protein is CASSRRGLATGTQYF. DNA of the CDR3: TGTGCCAGCAGCCGGAGGGGACTAGCAACAGGTACGCAGTATTTT. The rearrangement uses TRBV5-4 and TRBJ2-3; 9 nucleotides line up with TRBD2. The CDR3 runs to 15 residues. CDR1 is SGHNT and CDR2 is YYREEE in the germline V gene (reference sequence).

In its sample, this clonotype was seen a few times. With a much larger clone just one base away, this may be a read error. The V gene is TRBV12-3 or TRBV12-4, the J gene TRBJ2-2; D is possibly TRBD1 or TRBD2 (5 bases each). This CDR3 is 13 amino acids long. CDR3 sequence (DNA): TGTGTCAGCACCCTGGGGGTCACCGGGGAGCTGTTTTTT. It codes for CVSTLGVTGELFF.

The rearrangement links TRBV7-7 to TRBJ2-3; D unresolved. CDR3 length equals 17 residues. Germline V gene sequence: CDR1 SSHAT, CDR2 FNYEAQ (reference sequence). The CDR3 is CVSSLLPHSTRADTQYF. The CDR3 DNA is TGTGTTAGCAGCCTCCTCCCCCACTCTACTCGCGCAGATACGCAGTATTTT.

This sequence joins TRBV29-1 and TRBJ2-1; D not certain. This CDR3 spans 14 amino acids. From germline, CDR1 is SQVTM and CDR2 ANQGSEA. The CDR3 DNA follows: TGCTACGTCGAGCCCTGTTTTACCTACAATGAGCAGTTCTTC. Encoded protein: CYVEPCFTYNEQFF.

This chain joins TRBV6-2 or TRBV6-3 and TRBJ2-5; D might be TRBD2 (6 bases). The CDR3 contains 15 residues. CDR1 and CDR2 (germline): MNHEY, SVGEGT. The germline V and J ends were trimmed by 6 bases and 9 bases, with 23 bases remaining between them. This CDR3 is CASRQTTRAQRAQYF. The DNA of the CDR3 is TGTGCCAGCAGACAGACGACAAGGGCACAGCGGGCCCAGTACTTC.

This clonotype was seen many times. The chain couples TRBV6-1 to TRBJ1-6, with D tentatively TRBD1 (5 bases). CDR3 size: 15 residues. CDR1 is MNHNS, CDR2 SASEGT, per germline. V lost 4 bases, J lost 8 bases, and 15 bases lay in between. CDR3 sequence (DNA): TGTGCCAGCAGTGGGGGACTGGGAGCTGATTCACCCCTCCACTTT. Protein product: CASSGGLGADSPLHF.

A remark on this clonotype: At one end the junction does not follow the germline gene, possibly because of a read error. The chain joins TRBV10-3 to TRBJ2-7; 11 bases align to TRBD2. The CDR3 contains 15 residues. Germline assignment: CDR1 ENHRY and CDR2 SYGVKD. The CDR3 nucleotides are TGTGCCATCAGTGAGGGGACTAGCGGTTCCCACGAGCAATATTTC. Translation: CAISEGTSGSHEQYF.

The rearrangement uses TRBV29-1 and TRBJ1-2, with D unclear. Looked up from germline, CDR1 is SQVTM and CDR2 is ANQGSEA. V shed 4 bases and J shed 3 bases, with 15 bases lying between them. This CDR3 contains 14 residues. CDR3 amino acids: CSVGLYGKDYGYTF. CDR3 nucleotides: TGCAGCGTTGGACTCTACGGTAAGGACTATGGCTACACCTTC.

This clonotype has ten or more counts. V usage is TRBV10-3 and J usage is TRBJ2-6, with TRBD1 identical over 7 bases. The CDR3 length is 17 residues. Germline values: CDR1 ENHRY, CDR2 SYGVKD. J was trimmed by 0 bases and V by 4 bases; bases with no gene match: 6. CDR3 in DNA: TGTGCCATCAGTGGACAGACAGGGAACTCTGGGGCCAACGTCCTGACTTTC. Its translation: CAISGQTGNSGANVLTF.

Concerning this clonotype: One end of the junction varies from germline; a read error may be responsible. The V gene is TRBV9, the J gene TRBJ2-1; D is perhaps TRBD2 (6 bases). The CDR3 is made up of 16 amino acids. Germline V lookup: CDR1 SGDLS, CDR2 YYNGEE. The DNA of the CDR3 is TGTGCCAGCAGCGTAGGACGGGAGCATCCCTACGATGAGGAGTTCTTC. Translation gives CASSVGREHPYDEEFF.

This clonotype was detected ten times or more. This rearrangement joins TRBV7-9 to TRBJ2-1, with 7 bases fitting TRBD1. The CDR3 totals 12 residues. Germline V gene sequence: CDR1 SEHNR, CDR2 FQNEAQ (reference sequence). V dropped 2 bases and J dropped 13; count of bases not matched to a gene: 5. CDR3 nucleotides: TGTGCCAGCAGCTTATCCCGGGACAGTCAGTTCTTC. Residues: CASSLSRDSQFF.

This clonotype appeared once. The conserved final phenylalanine or tryptophan is absent from the CDR3, which likely points to a read error. This chain joins TRBV28 and TRBJ2-2; TRBD1 or TRBD2 may be the D gene (5 bases each). V was trimmed by 4 bases and J by 3 bases, leaving 15 bases between them. The CDR3 is 16 amino acids. From germline, CDR1 is MDHEN and CDR2 SYDVKM. CDR3 DNA: TGTGCCAGCAGTTCCTGGGACGGAAGCGACACCGGGGAGCTGTTTATT. This gives the protein CASSSWDGSDTGELFI.

The chain joins TRBV11-3 to TRBJ1-1; D gene unclear. This CDR3 has 13 amino acids. The germline gives CDR1 SGHNT, CDR2 YENEEA. Trimming took off 1 base at V and 7 bases at J, with 10 bases between the two ends. CDR3 amino acids: CASSLAPGVEAFF. The CDR3 nucleotides read TGTGCCAGCAGCTTAGCCCCGGGAGTTGAAGCTTTCTTT.

For this clonotype: With a much larger clone just one base away, this may be a read error. This chain joins TRBV5-4 and TRBJ2-3; D gene uncertain. CDR3 length: 14 residues. V dropped 4 bases and J dropped 6 bases, with 15 bases sitting between them. Germline V gives CDR1 SGHNT, CDR2 YYREEE (reference sequence). The CDR3: CASSPRAAPDTQYF. The CDR3 bases are TGTGCCAGCAGCCCACGGGCGGCTCCGGATACGCAGTATTTT.

In the case of this clonotype: The conserved phenylalanine or tryptophan is not found at the CDR3 terminus, so this likely reflects a read error. The rearrangement uses TRBV6-6 and TRBJ2-7; TRBD1 might be the D (6 bases). Germline-derived CDR1 and CDR2 are MNHNY and SVGAGI (reference sequence). CDR3 length: 13 residues. The V and J ends lost 5 bases and 2 bases respectively, with 10 bases between them. CDR3 bases: TGTGCCAGCAGTAGACAGGTCCCCTACGAGCAGTACTAC. It codes for CASSRQVPYEQYY.

About this clonotype: A much larger clone lies one base from this, so it may be a read error. V gene TRBV5-1 combines with J gene TRBJ1-2; D remains unclear. Deletions cut 6 bases from V and 4 bases from J, with 13 bases between. The germline CDR1 and CDR2 sequences are SGHRS and YFSETQ. This CDR3 has 13 residues. The CDR3 bases are TGCGCCAGCAACCAGACGACTCGCTATGGCTACACCTTC. Translating gives CASNQTTRYGYTF.

For this clonotype: One end of the junction does not line up with germline, which may come from a read error. The chain has TRBV10-3 and TRBJ1-6; no clear D gene. CDR1 and CDR2 from the germline V gene are ENHRY and SYGVKD. The CDR3 length is 14 residues. The chain's CDR3 is CAISESSYNSSLLF. The CDR3 DNA sequence: TGTGCCATCAGTGAAAGCTCCTATAATTCATCCCTCCTCTTT.

With regard to this clonotype: This likely comes from a read error, as the CDR3 has no conserved phenylalanine or tryptophan at its end. This rearrangement joins TRBV12-5 to TRBJ1-1; D is unresolved. CDR1 and CDR2 from the germline V gene are LGHNT and FRNRAP. Trimming removed 5 bases at V and 1 base at J, with 8 bases between. The CDR3 contains 13 residues. CDR3 DNA sequence: TGTGCTAGTGGTGAGGACTCGAACACTGAAGCTTTCATT. This gives the protein CASGEDSNTEAFI.

This clonotype was seen a few times. The rearrangement joins TRBV6-9 to TRBJ2-5, with 7 bases aligning to TRBD2. Germline V CDR1 and CDR2: MNHGY, SVAAGI. This CDR3 region has 16 residues. J lost 3 bases, V lost 5 bases, and 12 bases had no gene match. The CDR3 nucleotides are TGTGCCAGCAGTCACTCACTTGGGGGGGGGGAAGAGACCCAGTACTTC. Translating it yields CASSHSLGGGEETQYF.

Turning to this clonotype: An end of the junction differs from the germline gene, which may be a read error. V gene TRBV11-1 combines with J gene TRBJ1-1; maybe TRBD1 (5 bases). This CDR3 comprises 13 residues. Looked up from germline, CDR1 is SGHAT and CDR2 is FQDESV (reference sequence). CDR3 bases: TGTGCCGGCAGCCAGGACAAGGCCTATGAAGCTTTCTTT. Translation: CAGSQDKAYEAFF.

Regarding this clonotype: The junction and the germline gene differ at one end; a read error may be behind it. The chain is built from TRBV4-2 and TRBJ2-5, with TRBD2 identical over 7 bases. CDR3 length equals 15 residues. Germline assignment: CDR1 LGHNA and CDR2 YNFKEQ. The CDR3 nucleotides read TGTGCCAGCAGCAAAGCAGCGGGGATAAGAGAGTCCCAGTACTTC. Translation: CASSKAAGIRESQYF.

There are a few counts of this clonotype. The genes are TRBV2 and TRBJ2-3, with 7 nucleotides matching TRBD1. J lost 0 bases, V lost 6 bases, and 6 bases had no gene match. CDR3 length: 15 residues. Per the germline V gene, CDR1 is SNHLY and CDR2 is FYNNEI. This chain's CDR3 is CASSAGTVSTDTQYF. CDR3 DNA: TGTGCCAGCAGCGCCGGGACAGTTAGCACAGATACGCAGTATTTT. The complete variable domain, with remaining parts taken from reference TRBV2 and TRBJ2-3, reads EPEVTQTPSHQVTQMGQEVILRCVPISNHLYFYWYRQILGQKVEFLVSFYNNEISEKSEIFDDQFSVERPDGSNFTLKIRSTKLEDSAMYFCASSAGTVSTDTQYFGPGTRLTVL.

For this clonotype: Since a much larger clone is just one base distant, this may be a read error. The rearrangement uses TRBV2 and TRBJ2-3, with 10 bases lining up with TRBD2. The CDR3 loop spans 15 amino acids. Germline values: CDR1 SNHLY, CDR2 FYNNEI. CDR3 region: CAISESLAGADTQYF. CDR3 coding DNA: TGTGCCATCAGTGAGAGTCTAGCGGGAGCAGATACGCAGTATTTT.

In regard to this clonotype: A much larger clone differs by one base, so this may be a read error. The chain employs TRBV29-1 and TRBJ2-7; D gene unclear. Trimming shortened V by 0 bases and J by 5 bases, and 14 bases separated the two germline ends. This CDR3 contains 14 residues. CDR1 is SQVTM and CDR2 is ANQGSEA in the germline V gene. CDR3 loop: CSVEDAGKRDEQYF. The CDR3 bases are TGCAGCGTTGAAGATGCTGGGAAAAGAGACGAGCAGTACTTC.

As for this clonotype: A much more abundant neighbour one base away suggests this may be a read error. The chain recombines TRBV14 with TRBJ2-1; D remains unclear. V shed 8 bases and J shed 6 bases, with 17 bases lying between them. Germline assignment: CDR1 SGHDN and CDR2 FVKESK. This CDR3 has 14 residues. The CDR3 nucleotides read TGTGCCAGCCGCCCCCGAAAGGTGGGCAATGAGCAGTTCTTC. This encodes CASRPRKVGNEQFF.

This clonotype was counted ten times or more. The chain employs TRBV28 and TRBJ1-2; 7 bases align to TRBD1. V was pared by 5 bases and J by 7 bases, with 1 base of the junction left unmatched. CDR3 length equals 11 residues. Germline V CDR1 and CDR2: MDHEN, SYDVKM. CDR3 sequence reads: CASSRQGGYTF. The CDR3 region has the DNA TGTGCCAGCAGTCGACAGGGTGGCTACACCTTC.

This clonotype was seen repeatedly, ten times or more. The chain uses TRBV5-4 and TRBJ2-2; D not certain. Trimming stripped 0 bases from V and 6 bases from J, with 3 bases between. The germline V gene has CDR1 SGHNT and CDR2 YYREEE (reference sequence). The CDR3 sequence is 12 residues long. The CDR3 sequence is CASSLDPGELFF. The CDR3 DNA reads as TGTGCCAGCAGCTTGGATCCCGGGGAGCTGTTTTTT.